This T cell receptor (beta chain) was obtained from a study of PD-1 blockade in classical Hodgkin lymphoma. Study overall: Patients were given intravenous nivolumab, 3 mg/kg, every 2 weeks. Notes on the study in general: The study found that TCR diversity rose significantly by C4D1 in CD4+ but not CD8+ cells.

On this clone: Its antigen is undetermined.

Autologous stem cell transplantation was followed by relapse in every patient, and brentuximab vedotin exposure varied. Libraries were prepared by immunoSEQ multiplex PCR; TCRdb keeps only in-frame clonotypes and omits some of them. The table shows under 20,000 clones, with 70% to 90% occurring only once. V was clipped by 6 bases and J by 7 bases; unmatched bases: 3. CDR1 MRHNA and CDR2 SNTAGT come from the germline V gene. There are 13 residues in the CDR3. The chain is built from TRBV6-4 and TRBJ1-2; 12 positions agree with TRBD1. The sample consisted of peripheral blood mononuclear cells (PBMCs), taken before the second cycle of nivolumab. This receptor was identified in a human donor with classical Hodgkin lymphoma. In nucleotides, the CDR3 is TGTGCCAGCAGGGGACAGGGGGCGCGTGGCTACACCTTC. Translated: CASRGQGARGYTF.